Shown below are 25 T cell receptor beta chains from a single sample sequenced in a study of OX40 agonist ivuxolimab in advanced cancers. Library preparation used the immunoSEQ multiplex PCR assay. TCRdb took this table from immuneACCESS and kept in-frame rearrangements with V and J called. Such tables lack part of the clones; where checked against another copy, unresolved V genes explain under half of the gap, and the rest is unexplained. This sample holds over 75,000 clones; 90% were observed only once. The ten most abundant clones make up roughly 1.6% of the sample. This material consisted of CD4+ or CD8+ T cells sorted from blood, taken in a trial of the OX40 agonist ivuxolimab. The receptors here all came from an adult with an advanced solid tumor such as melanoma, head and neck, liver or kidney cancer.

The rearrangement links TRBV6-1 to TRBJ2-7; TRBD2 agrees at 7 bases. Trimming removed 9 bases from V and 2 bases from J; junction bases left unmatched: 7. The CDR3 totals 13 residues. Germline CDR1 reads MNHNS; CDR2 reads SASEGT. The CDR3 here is CASSWEGPYEQYF. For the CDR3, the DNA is TGTGCCAGTAGTTGGGAGGGACCCTACGAGCAGTACTTC.

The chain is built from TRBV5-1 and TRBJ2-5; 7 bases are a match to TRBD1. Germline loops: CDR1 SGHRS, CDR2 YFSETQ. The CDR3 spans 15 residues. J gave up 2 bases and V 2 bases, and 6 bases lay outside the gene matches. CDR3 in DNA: TGCGCCAGCAGCTTATCTACAGGGGTTCAAGAGACCCAGTACTTC. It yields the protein CASSLSTGVQETQYF.

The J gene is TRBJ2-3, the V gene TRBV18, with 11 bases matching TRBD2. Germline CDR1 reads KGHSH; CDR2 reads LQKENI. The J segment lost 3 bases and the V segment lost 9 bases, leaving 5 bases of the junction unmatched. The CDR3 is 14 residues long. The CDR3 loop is CASSTSGTTDTQYF. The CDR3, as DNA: TGTGCCAGTTCGACTAGCGGGACAACAGATACGCAGTATTTT.

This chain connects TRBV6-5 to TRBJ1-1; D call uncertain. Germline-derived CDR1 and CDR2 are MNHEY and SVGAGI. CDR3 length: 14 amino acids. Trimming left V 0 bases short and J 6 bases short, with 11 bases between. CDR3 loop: CASSYSWDSPEAFF. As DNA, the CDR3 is TGTGCCAGCAGTTACTCCTGGGATTCCCCTGAAGCTTTCTTT.

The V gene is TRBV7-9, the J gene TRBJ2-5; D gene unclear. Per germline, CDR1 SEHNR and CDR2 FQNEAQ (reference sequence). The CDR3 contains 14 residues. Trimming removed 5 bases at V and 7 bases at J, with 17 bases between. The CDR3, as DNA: TGTGCCAGCAGCACAGCTGGGCGCGCTGGGACCCAGTACTTC. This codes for CASSTAGRAGTQYF.

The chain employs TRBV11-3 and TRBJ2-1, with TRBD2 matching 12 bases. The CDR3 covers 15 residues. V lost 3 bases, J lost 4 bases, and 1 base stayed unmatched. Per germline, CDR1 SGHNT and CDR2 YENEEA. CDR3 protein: CASSLGLAGYNEQFF. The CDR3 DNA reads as TGTGCCAGCAGCTTGGGACTAGCGGGTTACAATGAGCAGTTCTTC.

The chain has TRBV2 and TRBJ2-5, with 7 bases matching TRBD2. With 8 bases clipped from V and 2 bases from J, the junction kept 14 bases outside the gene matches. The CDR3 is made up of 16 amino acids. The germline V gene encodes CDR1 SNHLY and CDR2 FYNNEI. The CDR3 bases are TGTGCCAGCGCCCGGGTTCGATCGGGAGGACAAGAGACCCAGTACTTC. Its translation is CASARVRSGGQETQYF.

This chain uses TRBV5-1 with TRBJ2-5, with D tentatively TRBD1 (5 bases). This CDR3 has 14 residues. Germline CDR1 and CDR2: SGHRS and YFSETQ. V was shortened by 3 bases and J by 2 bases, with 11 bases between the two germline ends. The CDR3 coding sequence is TGCGCCAGCAGCTCTACAGGCGCTCAAGAGACCCAGTACTTC. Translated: CASSSTGAQETQYF.

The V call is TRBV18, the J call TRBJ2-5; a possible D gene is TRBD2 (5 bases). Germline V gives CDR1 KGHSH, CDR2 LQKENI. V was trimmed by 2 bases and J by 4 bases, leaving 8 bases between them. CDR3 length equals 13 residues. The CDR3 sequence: CASSPLARETQYF. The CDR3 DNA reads TGTGCCAGCTCACCATTAGCGAGAGAGACCCAGTACTTC. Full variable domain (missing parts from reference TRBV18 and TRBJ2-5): NAGVMQNPRHLVRRRGQEARLRCSPMKGHSHVYWYRQLPEEGLKFMVYLQKENIIDESGMPKERFSAEFPKEGPSILRIQQVVRGDSAAYFCASSPLARETQYFGPGTRLLVL.

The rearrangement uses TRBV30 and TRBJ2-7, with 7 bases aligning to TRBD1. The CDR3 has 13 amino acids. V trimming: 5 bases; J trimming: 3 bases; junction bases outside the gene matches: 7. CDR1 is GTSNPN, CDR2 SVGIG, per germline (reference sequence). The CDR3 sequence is CAWGTAIYYEQYF. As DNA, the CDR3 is TGTGCCTGGGGGACAGCTATTTACTACGAGCAGTACTTC.

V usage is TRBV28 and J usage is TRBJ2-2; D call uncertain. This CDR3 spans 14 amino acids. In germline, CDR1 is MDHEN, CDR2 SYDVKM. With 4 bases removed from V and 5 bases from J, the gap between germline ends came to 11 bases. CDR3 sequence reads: CASSSLRKTGELFF. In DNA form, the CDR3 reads TGTGCCAGCAGTTCCTTACGAAAAACCGGGGAGCTGTTTTTT.

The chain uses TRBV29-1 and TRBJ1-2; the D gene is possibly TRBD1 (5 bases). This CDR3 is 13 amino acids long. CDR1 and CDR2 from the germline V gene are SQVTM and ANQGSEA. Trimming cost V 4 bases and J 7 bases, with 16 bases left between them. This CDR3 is CSVVLGQGGGYTF. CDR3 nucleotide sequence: TGCAGCGTTGTACTAGGGCAGGGTGGTGGCTACACCTTC.

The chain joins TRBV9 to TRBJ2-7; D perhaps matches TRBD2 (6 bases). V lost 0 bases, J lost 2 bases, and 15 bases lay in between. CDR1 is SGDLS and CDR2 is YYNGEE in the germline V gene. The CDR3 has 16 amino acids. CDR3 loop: CASSVDRTSRAYEQYF. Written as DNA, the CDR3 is TGTGCCAGCAGCGTAGATCGAACTAGCCGAGCCTACGAGCAGTACTTC.

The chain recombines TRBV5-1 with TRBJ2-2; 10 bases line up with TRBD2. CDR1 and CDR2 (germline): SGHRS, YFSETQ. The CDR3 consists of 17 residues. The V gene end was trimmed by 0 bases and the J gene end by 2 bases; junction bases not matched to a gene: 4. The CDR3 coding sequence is TGCGCCAGCAGCTTGGAGGTAGCGGGAGGAAACACCGGGGAGCTGTTTTTT. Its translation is CASSLEVAGGNTGELFF.

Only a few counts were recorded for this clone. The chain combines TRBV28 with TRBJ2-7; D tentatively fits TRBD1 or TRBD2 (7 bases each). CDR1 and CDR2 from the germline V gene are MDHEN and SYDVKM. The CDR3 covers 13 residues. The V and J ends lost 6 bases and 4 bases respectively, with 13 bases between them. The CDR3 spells CASRQGGSYEQYF. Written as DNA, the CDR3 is TGTGCCAGCAGGCAGGGGGGGTCTTACGAGCAGTACTTC.

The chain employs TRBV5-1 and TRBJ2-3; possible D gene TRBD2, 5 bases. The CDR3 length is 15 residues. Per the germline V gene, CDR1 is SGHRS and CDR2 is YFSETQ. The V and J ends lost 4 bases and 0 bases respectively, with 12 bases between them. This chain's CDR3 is CASSPSRGSTDTQYF. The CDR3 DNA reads TGCGCCAGCAGCCCCTCGCGCGGGAGCACAGATACGCAGTATTTT.

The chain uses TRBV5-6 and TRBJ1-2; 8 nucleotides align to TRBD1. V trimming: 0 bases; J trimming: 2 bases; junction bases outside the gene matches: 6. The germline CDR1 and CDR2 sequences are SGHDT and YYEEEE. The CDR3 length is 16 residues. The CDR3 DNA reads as TGTGCCAGCAGCTTGGGAGGACAGGGATACAACTATGGCTACACCTTC. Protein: CASSLGGQGYNYGYTF.

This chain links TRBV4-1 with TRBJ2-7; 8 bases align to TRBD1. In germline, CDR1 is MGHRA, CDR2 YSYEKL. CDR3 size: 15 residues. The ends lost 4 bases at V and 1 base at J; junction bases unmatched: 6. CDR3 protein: CASSLRDRRSYEQYF. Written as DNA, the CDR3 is TGCGCCAGCAGCCTCCGGGACAGGAGATCCTACGAGCAGTACTTC.

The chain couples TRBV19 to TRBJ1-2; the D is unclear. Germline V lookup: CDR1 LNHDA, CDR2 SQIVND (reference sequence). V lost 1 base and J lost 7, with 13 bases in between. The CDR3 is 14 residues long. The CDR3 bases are TGTGCCAGTAGTATAGGCCAGATTGGCGCTGGCTACACCTTC. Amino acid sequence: CASSIGQIGAGYTF. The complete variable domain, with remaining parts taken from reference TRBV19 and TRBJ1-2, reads DGGITQSPKYLFRKEGQNVTLSCEQNLNHDAMYWYRQDPGQGLRLIYYSQIVNDFQKGDIAEGYSVSREKKESFPLTVTSAQKNPTAFYLCASSIGQIGAGYTFGSGTRLTVV.

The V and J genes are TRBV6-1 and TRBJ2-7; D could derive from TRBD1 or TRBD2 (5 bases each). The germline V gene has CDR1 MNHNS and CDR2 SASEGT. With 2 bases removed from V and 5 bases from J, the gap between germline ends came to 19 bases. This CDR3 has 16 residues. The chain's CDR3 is CASSENRGIRGDEQYF. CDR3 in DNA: TGTGCCAGCAGTGAAAACCGGGGAATCAGAGGGGACGAGCAGTACTTC.

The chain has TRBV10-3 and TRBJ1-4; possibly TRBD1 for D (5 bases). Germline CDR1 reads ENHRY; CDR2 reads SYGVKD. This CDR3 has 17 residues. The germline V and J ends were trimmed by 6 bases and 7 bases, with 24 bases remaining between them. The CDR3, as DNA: TGTGCCATCAGAAGTGGGGCGTTTCTGAGTAGAAGTGAAAAACTGTTTTTT. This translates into CAIRSGAFLSRSEKLFF.

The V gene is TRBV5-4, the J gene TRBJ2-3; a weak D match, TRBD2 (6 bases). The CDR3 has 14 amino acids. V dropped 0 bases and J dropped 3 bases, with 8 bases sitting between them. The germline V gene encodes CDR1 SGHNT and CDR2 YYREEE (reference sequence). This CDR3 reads CASSLGRGTDTQYF. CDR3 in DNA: TGTGCCAGCAGCTTGGGGCGGGGAACAGATACGCAGTATTTT.

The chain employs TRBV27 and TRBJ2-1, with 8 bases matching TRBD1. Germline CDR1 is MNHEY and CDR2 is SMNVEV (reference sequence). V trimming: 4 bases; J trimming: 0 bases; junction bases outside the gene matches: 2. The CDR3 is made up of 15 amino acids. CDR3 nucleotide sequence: TGTGCCAGCAGTTGGACAGGGCCCTCCTACAATGAGCAGTTCTTC. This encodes CASSWTGPSYNEQFF.

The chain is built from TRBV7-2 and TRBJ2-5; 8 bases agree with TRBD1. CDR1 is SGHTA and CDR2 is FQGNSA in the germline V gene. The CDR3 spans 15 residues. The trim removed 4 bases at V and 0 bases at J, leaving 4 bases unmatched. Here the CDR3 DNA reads TGTGCCAGCAGCTCCGGGGACAGGTACCAAGAGACCCAGTACTTC. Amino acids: CASSSGDRYQETQYF.

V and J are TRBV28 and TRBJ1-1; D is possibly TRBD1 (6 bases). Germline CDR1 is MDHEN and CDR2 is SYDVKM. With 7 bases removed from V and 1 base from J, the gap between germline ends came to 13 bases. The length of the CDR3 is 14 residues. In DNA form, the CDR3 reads TGTGCCAGCAATCCGGCAGGGGAGAACACTGAAGCTTTCTTT. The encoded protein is CASNPAGENTEAFF.